This is a list of T cell receptor beta chains from one sample in a study of blood T cell repertoires in COVID-19. Generated by immunoSEQ multiplex PCR, the TCRdb table keeps only in-frame clones and is missing some. The sample lists some 140,000 clones, approximately 88% occurring once. The source material was peripheral blood. The source is a man in his sixties or seventies with active COVID-19. Each CDR3 is given with its conserved first and last residue. The D gene is left open where the match is weak. For some rows the clone size is stated as once, few or many, or as a class when expanded; others skip it.

>TRBV28|TRBD1|TRBJ1-4|-
TGTGCCAGCACCGTGGGACAGGGCGTAGGAAAACTGTTTTTT
CASTVGQGVGKLFF
>TRBV5-1|-|TRBJ2-2|-
TGCGCCAGCAGCCTGCAGGGTTATGGCGCCGGGGAGCTGTTTTTT
CASSLQGYGAGELFF
>TRBV4-1|-|TRBJ2-3|-
TGCGCCAGCAGCCAAGGCCTATCCCGCACAGATACGCAGTATTTT
CASSQGLSRTDTQYF
>TRBV7-3|-|TRBJ2-2|-
TGTGCCAGCTCCGGGACAAACACCGGGGAGCTGTTTTTT
CASSGTNTGELFF
>TRBV29-1|-|TRBJ2-7|-
TGCAGCGTTGCAAGTCTAACTGCACGGGGCGAGCAGTACTTC
CSVASLTARGEQYF
>TRBV18|TRBD1|TRBJ2-3|-
TGTGCCAATTCGAATGGACAGGGCCGCACAGATACGCAGTATTTT
CANSNGQGRTDTQYF
>TRBV27|-|TRBJ2-2|-
TGTGCCAGCAGCAGCGAGGCCCTTGTCACCGGGGAGCTGTTTTTT
CASSSEALVTGELFF
>TRBV7-3|TRBD1|TRBJ2-2|-
TGTGCCAGCAGCTCGGACAGGGGGCTAGGCGGGGAGCTGTTTTTT
CASSSDRGLGGELFF
>TRBV5-1|TRBD2|TRBJ2-4|-
TGCGCCAGCAGGGGAGGACTAGCGGGGGCCCACGACATTCAGTACTTC
CASRGGLAGAHDIQYF
>TRBV18|-|TRBJ1-3|-
TGTGCCAGCTCACCACCGTCGGGGGGCTCAGGAAACACCATATATTTT
CASSPPSGGSGNTIYF
>TRBV7-6|TRBD2|TRBJ2-1|-
TGTGCCAGCAGCCCCCGACTAGCGGGAGAACTCTACAATGAGCAGTTCTTC
CASSPRLAGELYNEQFF
>TRBV2|-|TRBJ2-3|-
TGTGCCAGCAGTGAAAAGTTGCGGACTACAGATACGCAGTATTTT
CASSEKLRTTDTQYF
>TRBV24-1|TRBD2|TRBJ2-3|once
TGTGCCACCAGTGCCGGGGACTACACAGATACGCAGTATTTT
CATSAGDYTDTQYF
>TRBV18|TRBD1|TRBJ2-7|-
TGTGCCAGCTCACCTTCTCGGGACAGACTTTACGAGCAGTACTTC
CASSPSRDRLYEQYF
>TRBV5-6|TRBD2|TRBJ2-5|-
TGTGCCAGCAGCTTCCTAGCGGTTGGGCTGGAGACCCAGTACTTC
CASSFLAVGLETQYF
>TRBV19|TRBD2|TRBJ2-1|-
TGTGCCAGTAGTATAATGAAGGGCCTAGCGGGACACTACAATGAGCAGTTCTTC
CASSIMKGLAGHYNEQFF
>TRBV7-3|-|TRBJ2-3|-
TGTGCCAGCAGCTTAAGCGGGTCTGACACAGATACGCAGTATTTT
CASSLSGSDTDTQYF
>TRBV24-1|TRBD2|TRBJ2-7|-
TGTGCCACCAGTGACCCGGGAGGTGGGGAGCAGTACTTC
CATSDPGGGEQYF
>TRBV19|TRBD1|TRBJ2-1|few
TGTGCCAGTAGTATCGCCCAGGGGACAGCGCAGTTCTTC
CASSIAQGTAQFF
>TRBV18|-|TRBJ1-5|-
TGTGCCAGCTCACCGGGGCAGGGTGGGAATCAGCCCCAGCATTTT
CASSPGQGGNQPQHF
>TRBV11-1|-|TRBJ2-3|-
TGTGCCAGGCCTCGGAGGAGTTTTGGCACAGATACGCAGTATTTT
CARPRRSFGTDTQYF
>TRBV12-2|-|TRBJ2-7|-
TGTGCAAGTCGCTCCGAGGTCAGGAGGAGGGACTACGAGCAGTACTTC
CASRSEVRRRDYEQYF
>TRBV30|TRBD2|TRBJ2-3|-
TGTGCCTGGAGTGTATGGAGAGCGGGAGGAGATACGCAGTATTTT
CAWSVWRAGGDTQYF
>TRBV2|-|TRBJ1-2|-
TGTGCCAGCAGCGGGACTGGGCCCTCCTATGGCTACACCTTC
CASSGTGPSYGYTF
>TRBV27|TRBD2|TRBJ2-7|once
TGTGCCAGCAGACGGACTAGCGGGAACCTCTACGAGCAGTACTTC
CASRRTSGNLYEQYF
>TRBV11-3|TRBD1|TRBJ2-3|-
TGTGCCAGCAGCTTAGGGACGAGGGGGCGCACAGATACGCAGTATTTT
CASSLGTRGRTDTQYF
>TRBV2|-|TRBJ1-1|-
TGTGCCAGCTATGGGGAGACTGGCACTGAAGCTTTCTTT
CASYGETGTEAFF
>TRBV5-4|TRBD2|TRBJ2-7|few
TGTGCCAGCAGTCCCTCCCGGACTAGCGGTCCGTCCGAGCAGTACTTC
CASSPSRTSGPSEQYF
>TRBV30|TRBD1|TRBJ1-1|-
TGTGCCTGGAGTGGGCCAGGGGGCACTGAAGCTTTCTTT
CAWSGPGGTEAFF
>TRBV28|-|TRBJ1-2|few
TGTGCCAGCAGTTCACTTAACTATGGCTACACCTTC
CASSSLNYGYTF
>TRBV24-1|TRBD1|TRBJ2-2|-
TGTGCCACCAGTGATTCTTGGACAGGGGGAATCGCCGGGGAGCTGTTTTTT
CATSDSWTGGIAGELFF
>TRBV2|TRBD1|TRBJ1-5|-
TGTGCCAGCAGGGGACAGGGGGGCAATCAGCCCCAGCATTTT
CASRGQGGNQPQHF
>TRBV12-3/TRBV12-4|TRBD1|TRBJ2-7|-
TGTGCCAGCAGTTTAGGACAGGGGCGCGAGCAGTACTTC
CASSLGQGREQYF
>TRBV6-1|TRBD2|TRBJ2-2|-
TGTGCCAGCAGTGGGGGACTAGCGGGAGTGGCGAACACCGGGGAGCTGTTTTTT
CASSGGLAGVANTGELFF
>TRBV28|-|TRBJ1-2|few
TGTGCCAGCAGTGCCGACACCGCCTCTAACTATGGCTACACCTTC
CASSADTASNYGYTF
>TRBV2|TRBD2|TRBJ2-3|-
TGTGCCACACGACTAGCGGGAGGGGTAGATGCGCAGTATTTT
CATRLAGGVDAQYF
>TRBV11-2|-|TRBJ2-7|-
TGTGCCAGCAGCGCCCCGGGGGACGGCTACGAGCAGTACTTC
CASSAPGDGYEQYF
>TRBV28|-|TRBJ1-2|-
TGTGCCAGCAGTTTACAGGGAATTAACTATGGCTACACCTTC
CASSLQGINYGYTF
>TRBV7-2|-|TRBJ2-3|-
TGTGCCAGCAGCTTAGCGGCCGGGACTTCCGGACATACGCAGTATTTT
CASSLAAGTSGHTQYF
>TRBV4-1|TRBD2|TRBJ2-1|-
TGCGCCAGCAGCCAAGGACTAGCGGGAGTCCGGGAGCAGTTCTTC
CASSQGLAGVREQFF
>TRBV7-9|TRBD2|TRBJ2-7|-
TGTGCCAGCAGCTTGGGAGGGGGAGCGGGAGGGGTCGAGCAGTACTTC
CASSLGGGAGGVEQYF
>TRBV11-2|-|TRBJ2-5|-
TGTGCCAGCAGCTTTAGCCCGGGGACTCAAGAGACCCAGTACTTC
CASSFSPGTQETQYF
>TRBV3-1/TRBV3-2|TRBD2|TRBJ2-6|-
TGTGCCAGCATCTCGCGGGGGACTAGCGGACCCCTGGGCTCTGGGGCCAACGTCCTGACTTTC
CASISRGTSGPLGSGANVLTF
>TRBV18|-|TRBJ1-3|-
TGTGCCAGCGCCCAGGGATCTGGAAACACCATATATTTT
CASAQGSGNTIYF
>TRBV27|TRBD2|TRBJ2-1|-
TGTGCCAGCAAGACGGGGCGGGAGGCTCACCTGAAGTTCTTC
CASKTGREAHLKFF
>TRBV9|-|TRBJ2-2|once
TGTGCCAGCAGCGTTCAGGGTAGTGCGATATTTCTCGGGGAGCTGTTTTTT
CASSVQGSAIFLGELFF
>TRBV5-1|-|TRBJ2-6|-
TGCGCCAGCAGCTTGGCCTCCCCCTATAGCTCTGGGGCCAACGTCCTGACTTTC
CASSLASPYSSGANVLTF
>TRBV15|-|TRBJ1-2|-
TGTGCCACCAGCAGAGCGGGGGGGCAGGGGGGCTACACCTTC
CATSRAGGQGGYTF
>TRBV15|TRBD1|TRBJ1-1|-
TGTGCCACCAGCAGAGCGACAGGGGGTTACACTGAAGCTTTCTTT
CATSRATGGYTEAFF
>TRBV7-9|TRBD2|TRBJ2-1|-
TGTGCCAGCAGCCCTAGCGGGATGGGGTCACACAATGAGCAGTTCTTC
CASSPSGMGSHNEQFF
>TRBV10-2|-|TRBJ1-1|-
TGCGCCAGCAGTGGCCGGGGATCGGGTGAAGCTTTCTTT
CASSGRGSGEAFF
>TRBV24-1|TRBD2|TRBJ2-1|-
TGTGCCACCAGTGATACAACCGGCGGGAGGTCTGAGCAGTTCTTC
CATSDTTGGRSEQFF
>TRBV28|-|TRBJ2-3|-
TGTGCCAGCAGTTCCTCCTTAGATACGCAGTATTTT
CASSSSLDTQYF
>TRBV27|TRBD2|TRBJ2-1|-
TGTGCCAGCGCCGGACTAGCGGGAGTTTTTGAGCAGTTCTTC
CASAGLAGVFEQFF
>TRBV5-4|-|TRBJ1-1|-
TGTGCCAGCAGCGCCGCGGGGAGGGTAGGGAACACTGAAGCTTTCTTT
CASSAAGRVGNTEAFF
>TRBV11-2|TRBD2|TRBJ2-1|few
TGTGCCAGCAGCCCACGGACTAGCTCCTACAATGAGCAGTTCTTC
CASSPRTSSYNEQFF
>TRBV18|-|TRBJ2-1|-
TGTGCCAGCTCACTTTCGGACCTGCCGGGGTCTGAGCAGTTCTTC
CASSLSDLPGSEQFF
>TRBV18|TRBD1|TRBJ2-7|-
TGTGCCAGCTCACCTGGGACAGGGATTGGGAACGAGCAGTACTTC
CASSPGTGIGNEQYF
>TRBV6-5|TRBD1|TRBJ2-1|-
TGTGCCAGCAGTACCGGGACAGGGCGCTACAATGAGCAGTTCTTC
CASSTGTGRYNEQFF